This TCR beta chain was captured by sequencing in a study of beta chain features in type 1 diabetes. Whole-study results and caveats: Patients with type 1 diabetes showed fewer VDJ junction insertions and more deletions. Although PCR might favor shorter templates, it would do so equally in patients and controls. Over-representation of high TCR-expressing cells was a possible consequence of cDNA sequencing.

Of the isolated RNA, all was reverse transcribed, and so the sequenced material was expressed TCRB transcripts. Using immunoSEQ multiplex PCR, the repertoire was profiled, and TCRdb retains in-frame clones only, with some absent. This table has about 250,000 clones, approximately 14% appearing once. Comments on this clone: Its matching antigen is unknown.

This CDR3 region has 16 residues. Germline V gives CDR1 SGHTA, CDR2 FQGNSA. V dropped 5 bases and J dropped 1; count of bases not matched to a gene: 6. Material: naive CD4+ T cells from blood. The chain carries TRBV7-2 and TRBJ2-2; 8 nucleotides line up with TRBD1. The TCR comes from a woman aged 40 to 50 in good health. The CDR3 region is CASSVAGGWNTGELFF. CDR3 DNA: TGTGCCAGCAGCGTCGCAGGGGGCTGGAACACCGGGGAGCTGTTTTTT.